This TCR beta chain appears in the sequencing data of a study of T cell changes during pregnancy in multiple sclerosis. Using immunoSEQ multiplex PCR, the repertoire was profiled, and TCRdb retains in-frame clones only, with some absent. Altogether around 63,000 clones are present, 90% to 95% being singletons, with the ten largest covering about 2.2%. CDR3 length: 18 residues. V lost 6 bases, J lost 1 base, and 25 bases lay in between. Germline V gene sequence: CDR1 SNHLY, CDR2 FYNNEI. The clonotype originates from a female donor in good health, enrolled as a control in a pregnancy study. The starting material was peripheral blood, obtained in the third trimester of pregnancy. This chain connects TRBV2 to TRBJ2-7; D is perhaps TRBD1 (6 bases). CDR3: CASRKIQGSSEPSYEQYF. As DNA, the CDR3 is TGTGCCAGCAGAAAAATACAGGGTTCAAGTGAACCATCCTACGAGCAGTACTTC.